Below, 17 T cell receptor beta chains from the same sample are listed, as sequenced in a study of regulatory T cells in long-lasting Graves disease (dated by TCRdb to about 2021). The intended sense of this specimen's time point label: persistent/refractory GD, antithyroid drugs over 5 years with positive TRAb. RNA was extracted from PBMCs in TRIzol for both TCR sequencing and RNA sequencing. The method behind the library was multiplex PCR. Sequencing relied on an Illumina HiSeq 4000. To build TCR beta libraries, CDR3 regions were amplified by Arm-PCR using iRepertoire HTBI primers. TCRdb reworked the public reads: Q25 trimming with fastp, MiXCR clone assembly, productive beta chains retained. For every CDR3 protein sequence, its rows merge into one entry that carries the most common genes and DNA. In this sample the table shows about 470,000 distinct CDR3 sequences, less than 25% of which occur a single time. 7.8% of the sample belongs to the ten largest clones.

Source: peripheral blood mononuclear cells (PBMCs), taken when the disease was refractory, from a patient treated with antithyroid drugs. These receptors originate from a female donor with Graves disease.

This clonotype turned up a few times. CDR3 in DNA: TGTGCCAGCAGCCCAACCAGCCAATTCAGGGCCAGGGGCACTGAAGCTTTCTTT. It is translated as CASSPTSQFRARGTEAFF. The chain is built from TRBV7-2 and TRBJ1-1; a possible D gene is TRBD1 (6 bases). Germline V gene data show CDR1 as SGHTA and CDR2 as FQGNSA. Trimming stripped 5 bases from V and 4 bases from J, with 26 bases between. The CDR3 has 18 amino acids.

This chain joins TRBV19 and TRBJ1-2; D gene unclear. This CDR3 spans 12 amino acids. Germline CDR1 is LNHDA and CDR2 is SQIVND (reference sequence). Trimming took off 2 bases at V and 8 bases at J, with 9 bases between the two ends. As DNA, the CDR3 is TGTGCCAGTAGTATACAGGCTGGAGGCTACACCTTC. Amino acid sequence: CASSIQAGGYTF.

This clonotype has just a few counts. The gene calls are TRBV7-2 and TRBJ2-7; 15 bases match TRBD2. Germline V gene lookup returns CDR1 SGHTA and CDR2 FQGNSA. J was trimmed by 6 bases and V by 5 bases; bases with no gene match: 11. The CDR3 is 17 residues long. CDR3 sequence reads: CASSLRSGLAGGLEQYF. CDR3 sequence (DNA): TGTGCCAGCAGCCTGCGATCCGGACTAGCGGGAGGGCTCGAGCAGTACTTC.

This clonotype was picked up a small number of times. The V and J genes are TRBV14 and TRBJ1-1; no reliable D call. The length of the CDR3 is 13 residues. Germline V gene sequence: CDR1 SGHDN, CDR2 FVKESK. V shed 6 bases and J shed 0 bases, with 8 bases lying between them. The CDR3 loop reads CASSHDLNTEAFF. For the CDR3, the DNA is TGTGCCAGCAGTCACGATCTGAACACTGAAGCTTTCTTT.

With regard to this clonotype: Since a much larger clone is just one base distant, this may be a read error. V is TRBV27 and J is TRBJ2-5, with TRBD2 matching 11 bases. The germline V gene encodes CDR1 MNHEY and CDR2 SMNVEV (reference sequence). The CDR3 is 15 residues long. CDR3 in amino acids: CASSPGLAVQETQCF. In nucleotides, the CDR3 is TGTGCCAGCAGTCCGGGACTAGCGGTACAAGAGACCCAGTGCTTC.

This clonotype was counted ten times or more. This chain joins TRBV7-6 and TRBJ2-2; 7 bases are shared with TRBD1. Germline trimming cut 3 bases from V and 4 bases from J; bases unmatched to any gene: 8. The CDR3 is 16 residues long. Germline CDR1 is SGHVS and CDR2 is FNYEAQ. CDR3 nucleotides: TGTGCCAGCAGCTTTTCGACAGGGCGTACCACCGGGGAGCTGTTTTTT. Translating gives CASSFSTGRTTGELFF.

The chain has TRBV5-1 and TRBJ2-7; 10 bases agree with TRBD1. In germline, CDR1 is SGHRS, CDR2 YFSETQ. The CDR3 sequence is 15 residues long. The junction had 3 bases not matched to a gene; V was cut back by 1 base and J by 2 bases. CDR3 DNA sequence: TGCGCCAGCAGCTTGAGACAGGGGGCTACCTACGAGCAGTACTTC. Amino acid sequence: CASSLRQGATYEQYF.

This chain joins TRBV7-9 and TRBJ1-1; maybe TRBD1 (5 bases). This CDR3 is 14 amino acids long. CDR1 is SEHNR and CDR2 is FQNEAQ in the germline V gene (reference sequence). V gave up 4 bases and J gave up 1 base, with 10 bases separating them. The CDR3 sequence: CASSWGRANTEAFF. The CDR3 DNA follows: TGTGCCAGCAGCTGGGGCAGGGCGAACACTGAAGCTTTCTTT.

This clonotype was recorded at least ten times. CDR3 DNA: TGTGCCAGCGCCCAGGGGACGGACTATGGCTACACCTTC. Protein sequence: CASAQGTDYGYTF. The chain recombines TRBV12-3 or TRBV12-4 with TRBJ1-2; the D gene is possibly TRBD1 (6 bases). The CDR3 is 13 residues long. V lost 8 bases and J 3 bases, leaving 13 bases between the germline ends.

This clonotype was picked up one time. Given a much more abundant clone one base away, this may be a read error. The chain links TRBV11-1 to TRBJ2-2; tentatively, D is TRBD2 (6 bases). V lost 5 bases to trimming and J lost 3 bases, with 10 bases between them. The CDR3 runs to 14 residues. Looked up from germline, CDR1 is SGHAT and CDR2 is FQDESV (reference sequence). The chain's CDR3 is CASSRGRYTGELFF. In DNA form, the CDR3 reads TGTGCCAGCAGCCGGGGGAGGTACACCGGGGAGCTGTTTTTT.

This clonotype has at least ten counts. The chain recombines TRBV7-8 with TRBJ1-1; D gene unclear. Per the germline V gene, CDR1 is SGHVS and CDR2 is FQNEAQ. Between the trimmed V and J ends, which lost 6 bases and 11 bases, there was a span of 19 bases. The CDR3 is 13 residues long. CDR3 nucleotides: TGTGCCAGCAGTTCCCCCGGGAGCAAAGGGGCTTTCTTT. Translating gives CASSSPGSKGAFF.

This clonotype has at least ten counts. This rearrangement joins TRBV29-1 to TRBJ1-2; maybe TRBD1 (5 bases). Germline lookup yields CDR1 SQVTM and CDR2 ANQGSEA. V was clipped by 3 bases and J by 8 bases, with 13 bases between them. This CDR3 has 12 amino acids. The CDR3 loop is CSVEDSRDGYTF. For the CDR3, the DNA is TGCAGCGTTGAGGATTCCAGGGACGGCTACACCTTC.

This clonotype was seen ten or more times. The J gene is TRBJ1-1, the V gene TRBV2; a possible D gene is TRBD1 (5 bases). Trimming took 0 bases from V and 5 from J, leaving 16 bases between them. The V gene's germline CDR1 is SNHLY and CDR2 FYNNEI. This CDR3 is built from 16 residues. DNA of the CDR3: TGTGCCAGCAGTGAAGCGCTTGCAGGGCGGGGGACTGAAGCTTTCTTT. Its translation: CASSEALAGRGTEAFF.

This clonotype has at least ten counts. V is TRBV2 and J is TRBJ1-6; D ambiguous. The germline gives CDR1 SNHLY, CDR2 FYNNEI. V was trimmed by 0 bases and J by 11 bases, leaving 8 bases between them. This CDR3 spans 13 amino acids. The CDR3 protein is CASSEARAAPLHF. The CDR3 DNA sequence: TGTGCCAGCAGTGAAGCGCGGGCAGCACCCCTCCACTTT. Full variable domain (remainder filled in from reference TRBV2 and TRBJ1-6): EPEVTQTPSHQVTQMGQEVILRCVPISNHLYFYWYRQILGQKVEFLVSFYNNEISEKSEIFDDQFSVERPDGSNFTLKIRSTKLEDSAMYFCASSEARAAPLHFGNGTRLTVT.

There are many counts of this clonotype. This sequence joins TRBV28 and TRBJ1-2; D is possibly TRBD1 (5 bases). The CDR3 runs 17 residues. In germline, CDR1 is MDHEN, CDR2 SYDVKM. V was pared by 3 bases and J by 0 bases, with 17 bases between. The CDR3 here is CASSFRGRGAANYGYTF. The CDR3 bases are TGTGCCAGCAGTTTTAGGGGTCGGGGCGCAGCTAACTATGGCTACACCTTC.

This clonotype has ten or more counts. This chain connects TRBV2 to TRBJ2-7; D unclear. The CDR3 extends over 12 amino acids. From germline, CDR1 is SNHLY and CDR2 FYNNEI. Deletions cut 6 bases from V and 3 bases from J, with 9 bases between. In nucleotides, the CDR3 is TGTGCCAGCAGAGACGGTTTCTACGAGCAGTACTTC. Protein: CASRDGFYEQYF.

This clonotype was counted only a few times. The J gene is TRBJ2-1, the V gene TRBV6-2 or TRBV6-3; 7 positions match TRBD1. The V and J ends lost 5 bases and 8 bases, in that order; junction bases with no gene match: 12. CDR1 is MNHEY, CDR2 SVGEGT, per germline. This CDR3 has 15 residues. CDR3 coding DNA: TGTGCCAGCAGTATAACTATACAGGGGTTGGATGAGCAGTTCTTC. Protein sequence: CASSITIQGLDEQFF.